The present TCR beta chain was sequenced within a study of control samples from healthy donors and cancer patients. J lost 4 bases, V lost 4 bases, and 6 bases had no gene match. The CDR3 covers 15 residues. Germline V gives CDR1 SEHNR, CDR2 FQNEAQ (reference sequence). Method: immunoSEQ multiplex PCR; TCRdb's copy keeps in-frame clones and lacks some. The sample contains about 110,000 clones, roughly 90% of which appear only once. The sample holds one count of this clone. J is TRBJ1-3 and V is TRBV7-9; TRBD1 matches at 8 bases. This clonotype was obtained from a woman in her forties or fifties in good health. Material for sequencing was blood. The CDR3 DNA reads as TGTGCCAGCAGCTCCCCCCAGGGGGCGGGAAACACCATATATTTT. Protein: CASSSPQGAGNTIYF.